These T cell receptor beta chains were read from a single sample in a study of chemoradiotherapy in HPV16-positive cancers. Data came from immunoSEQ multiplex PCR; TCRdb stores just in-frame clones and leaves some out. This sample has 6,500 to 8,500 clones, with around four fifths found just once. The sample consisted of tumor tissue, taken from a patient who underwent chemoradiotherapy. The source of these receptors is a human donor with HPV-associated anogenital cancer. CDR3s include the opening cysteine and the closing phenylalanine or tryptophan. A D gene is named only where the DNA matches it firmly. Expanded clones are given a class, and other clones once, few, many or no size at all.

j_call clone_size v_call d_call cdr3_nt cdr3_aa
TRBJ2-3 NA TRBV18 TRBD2 TGTGCCAGCTCACACCAGGGACTAGCGGGAAGCTGGACGCAGTATTTT CASSHQGLAGSWTQYF
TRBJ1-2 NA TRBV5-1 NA TGCGCCAGCAGCTCGGGGGGTGGCTACACCTTC CASSSGGGYTF
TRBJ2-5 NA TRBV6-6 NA TGTGCCAGCAGTTCCCACAGGGTGCAAGAGACCCAGTACTTC CASSSHRVQETQYF
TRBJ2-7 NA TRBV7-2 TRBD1 TGTGCCAGCAGCCCCGGACAGGGAACCTACGAGCAGTACTTC CASSPGQGTYEQYF
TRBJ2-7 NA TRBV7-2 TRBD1 TGTGCCAGCAGCGTACAGGGGTACGAGCAGTACTTC CASSVQGYEQYF
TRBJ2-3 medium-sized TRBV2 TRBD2 TGTGCCGGAAAAACTAGCGTAGCCACAGATACGCAGTATTTT CAGKTSVATDTQYF
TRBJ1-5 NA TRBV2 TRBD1 TGTGCCAGCAGTGAATGGGGGACAGCCAATCAGCCCCAGCATTTT CASSEWGTANQPQHF
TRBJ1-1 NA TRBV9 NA TGTGCCAGCAGCGTAGAAGACAACATACCGAACACTGAAGCTTTCTTT CASSVEDNIPNTEAFF
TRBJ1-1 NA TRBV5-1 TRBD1 TGCGCCAGCAGCAAGGCATTACAGGGGGCGAACACTGAAGCTTTCTTT CASSKALQGANTEAFF
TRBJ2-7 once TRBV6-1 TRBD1 TGTGCCAGCCAAGCCGGGACAGGGAGCTACGAGCAGTACTTC CASQAGTGSYEQYF
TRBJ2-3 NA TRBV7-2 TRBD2 TGTGCCAGCAGCGCCACACTAGCGGGAGCCACAGATACGCAGTATTTT CASSATLAGATDTQYF
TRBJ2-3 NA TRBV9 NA TGTGCCAGCAGCCCCGGGGATAGCACAGATACGCAGTATTTT CASSPGDSTDTQYF
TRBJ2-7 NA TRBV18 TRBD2 TGTGCCAGCTCCTCGCCGGGGGGGATATACGAGCAGTACTTC CASSSPGGIYEQYF
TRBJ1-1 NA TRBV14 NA TGTGCCAGCAGCTCGCGGAGGTTGAACACTGAAGCTTTCTTT CASSSRRLNTEAFF
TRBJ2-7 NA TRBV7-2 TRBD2 TGTGCCAGCAGCCGCGGGGGGCGCACCTACGAGCAGTACTTC CASSRGGRTYEQYF